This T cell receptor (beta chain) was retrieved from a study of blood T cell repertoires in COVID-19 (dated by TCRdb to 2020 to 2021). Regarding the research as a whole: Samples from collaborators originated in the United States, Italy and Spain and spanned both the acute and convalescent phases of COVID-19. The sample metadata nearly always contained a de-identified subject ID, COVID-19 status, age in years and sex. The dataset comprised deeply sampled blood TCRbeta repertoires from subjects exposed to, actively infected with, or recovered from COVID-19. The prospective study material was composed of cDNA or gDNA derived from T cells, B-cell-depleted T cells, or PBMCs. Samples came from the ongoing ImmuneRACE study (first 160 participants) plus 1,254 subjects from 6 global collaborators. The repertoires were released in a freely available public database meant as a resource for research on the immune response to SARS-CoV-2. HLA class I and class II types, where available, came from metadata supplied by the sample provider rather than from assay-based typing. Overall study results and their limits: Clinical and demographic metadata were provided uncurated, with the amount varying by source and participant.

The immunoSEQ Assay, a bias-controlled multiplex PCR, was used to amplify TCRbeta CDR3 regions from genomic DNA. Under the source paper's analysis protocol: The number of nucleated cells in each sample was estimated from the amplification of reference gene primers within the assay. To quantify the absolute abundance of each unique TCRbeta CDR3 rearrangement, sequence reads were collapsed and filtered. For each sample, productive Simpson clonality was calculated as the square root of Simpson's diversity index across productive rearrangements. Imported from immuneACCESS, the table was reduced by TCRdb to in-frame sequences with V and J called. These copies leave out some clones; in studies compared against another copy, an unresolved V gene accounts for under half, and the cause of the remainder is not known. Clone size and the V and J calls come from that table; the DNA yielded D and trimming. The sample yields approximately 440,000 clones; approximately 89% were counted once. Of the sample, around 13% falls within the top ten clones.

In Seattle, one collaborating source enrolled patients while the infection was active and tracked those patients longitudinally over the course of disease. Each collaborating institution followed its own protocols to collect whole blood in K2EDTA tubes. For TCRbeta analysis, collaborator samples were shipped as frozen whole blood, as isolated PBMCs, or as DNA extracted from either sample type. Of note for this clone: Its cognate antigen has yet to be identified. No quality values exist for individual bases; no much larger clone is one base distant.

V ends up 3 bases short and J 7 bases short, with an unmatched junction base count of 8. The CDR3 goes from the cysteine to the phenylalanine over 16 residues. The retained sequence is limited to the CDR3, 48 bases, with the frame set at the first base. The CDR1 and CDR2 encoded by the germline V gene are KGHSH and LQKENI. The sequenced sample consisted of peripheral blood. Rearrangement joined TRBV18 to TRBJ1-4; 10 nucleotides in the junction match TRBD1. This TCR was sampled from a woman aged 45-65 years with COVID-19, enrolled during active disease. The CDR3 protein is CASSPASGTGVEKLFF. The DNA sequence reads TGTGCCAGCTCACCGGCCTCCGGGACAGGGGTTGAAAAACTGTTTTTT.